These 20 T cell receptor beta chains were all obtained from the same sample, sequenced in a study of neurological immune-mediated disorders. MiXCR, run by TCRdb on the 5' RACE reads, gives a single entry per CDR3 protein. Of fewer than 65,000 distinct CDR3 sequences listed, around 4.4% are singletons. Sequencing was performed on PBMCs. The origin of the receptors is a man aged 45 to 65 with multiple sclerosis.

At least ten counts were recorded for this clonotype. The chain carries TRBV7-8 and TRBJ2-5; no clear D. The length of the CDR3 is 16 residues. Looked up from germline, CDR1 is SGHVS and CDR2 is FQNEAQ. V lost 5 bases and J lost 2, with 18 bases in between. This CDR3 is CASSLPLGTFQETQYF. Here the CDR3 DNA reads TGTGCCAGCAGCCTCCCATTAGGAACCTTTCAAGAGACCCAGTACTTC.

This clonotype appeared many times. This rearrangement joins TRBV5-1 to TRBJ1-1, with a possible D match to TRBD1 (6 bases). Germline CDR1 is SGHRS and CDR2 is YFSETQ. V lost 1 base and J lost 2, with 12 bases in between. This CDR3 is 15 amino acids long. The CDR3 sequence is CASSLREGGNTEAFF. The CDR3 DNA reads TGCGCCAGCAGCTTGAGAGAGGGGGGCAACACTGAAGCTTTCTTT.

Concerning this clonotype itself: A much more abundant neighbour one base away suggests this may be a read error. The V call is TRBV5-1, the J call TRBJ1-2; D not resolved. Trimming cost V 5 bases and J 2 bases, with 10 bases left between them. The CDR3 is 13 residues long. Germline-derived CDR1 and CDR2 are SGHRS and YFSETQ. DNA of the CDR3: TGCGCCAGCAGTATCGAAAAGAACTATGGCTACACCTTC. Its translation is CASSIEKNYGYTF. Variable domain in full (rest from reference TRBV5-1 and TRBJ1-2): KAGVTQTPRYLIKTRGQQVTLSCSPISGHRSVSWYQQTPGQGLQFLFEYFSETQRNKGNFPGRFSGRQFSNSRSEMNVSTLELGDSALYLCASSIEKNYGYTFGSGTRLTVV.

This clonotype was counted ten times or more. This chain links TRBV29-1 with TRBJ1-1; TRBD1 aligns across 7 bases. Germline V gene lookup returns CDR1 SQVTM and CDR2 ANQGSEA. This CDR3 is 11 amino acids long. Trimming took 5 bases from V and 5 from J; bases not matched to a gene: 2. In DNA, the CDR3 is TGCAGCGTTCCAGGGGGAACTGAAGCTTTCTTT. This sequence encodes CSVPGGTEAFF.

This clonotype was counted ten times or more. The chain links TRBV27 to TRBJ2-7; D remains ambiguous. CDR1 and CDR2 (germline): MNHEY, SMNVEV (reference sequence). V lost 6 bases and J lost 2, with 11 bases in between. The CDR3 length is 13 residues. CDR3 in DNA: TGTGCCAGCAGGAGGTGGGTCCCCTACGAGCAGTACTTC. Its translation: CASRRWVPYEQYF.

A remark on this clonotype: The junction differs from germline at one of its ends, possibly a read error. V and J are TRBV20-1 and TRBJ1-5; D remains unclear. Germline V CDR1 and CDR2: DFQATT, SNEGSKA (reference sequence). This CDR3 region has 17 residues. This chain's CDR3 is CSAPLVLSGTPNQPQNF. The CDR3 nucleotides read TGCAGTGCCCCCCTTGTGTTGTCTGGAACCCCCAATCAGCCCCAGAATTTT.

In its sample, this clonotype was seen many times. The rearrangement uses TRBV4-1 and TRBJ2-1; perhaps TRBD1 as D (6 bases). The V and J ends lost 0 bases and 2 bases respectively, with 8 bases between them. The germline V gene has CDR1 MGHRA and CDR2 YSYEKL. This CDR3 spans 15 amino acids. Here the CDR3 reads CASSQEQGPYNEQFF. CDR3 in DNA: TGCGCCAGCAGCCAAGAACAGGGTCCCTACAATGAGCAGTTCTTC.

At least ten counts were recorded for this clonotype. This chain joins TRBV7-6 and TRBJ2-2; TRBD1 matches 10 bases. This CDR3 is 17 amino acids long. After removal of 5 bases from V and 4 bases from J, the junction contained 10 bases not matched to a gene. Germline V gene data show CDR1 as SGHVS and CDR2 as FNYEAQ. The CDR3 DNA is TGTGCCAGCAGCCCCACACCGGACAGGGGGGGCACCGGGGAGCTGTTTTTT. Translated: CASSPTPDRGGTGELFF.

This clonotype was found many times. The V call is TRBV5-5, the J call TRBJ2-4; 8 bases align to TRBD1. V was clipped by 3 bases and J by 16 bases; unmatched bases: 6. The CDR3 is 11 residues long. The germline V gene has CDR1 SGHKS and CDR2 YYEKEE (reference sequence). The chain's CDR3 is CASSSRDRRYF. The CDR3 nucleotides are TGTGCCAGCAGCTCTCGGGACAGGCGATACTTC.

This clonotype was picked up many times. CDR3 region: CASSQEWDPYGYTF. DNA for the CDR3: TGCGCCAGCAGCCAAGAGTGGGATCCCTATGGCTACACCTTC. The rearrangement joins TRBV4-1 to TRBJ1-2; the D is unclear. V lost 0 bases and J lost 4, with 9 bases in between. The CDR3 consists of 14 residues. The germline gives CDR1 MGHRA, CDR2 YSYEKL.

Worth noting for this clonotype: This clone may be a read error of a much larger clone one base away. The DNA of the CDR3 is TGTGTCAGCAGCTTGGGGCCGAGAAACTATGGCTACACCTTC. Translated: CVSSLGPRNYGYTF. The rearrangement joins TRBV5-5 to TRBJ1-2, with D perhaps TRBD1 (5 bases). CDR3 size: 14 residues. The germline gives CDR1 SGHKS, CDR2 YYEKEE (reference sequence).

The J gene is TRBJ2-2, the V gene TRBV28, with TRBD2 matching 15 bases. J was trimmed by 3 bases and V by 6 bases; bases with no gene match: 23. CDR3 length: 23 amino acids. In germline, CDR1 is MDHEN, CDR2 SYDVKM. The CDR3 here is CASRPTDPPRTSGGEVDTGELFF. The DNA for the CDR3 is TGTGCCAGCAGGCCAACTGATCCACCCAGGACTAGCGGGGGGGAGGTGGACACCGGGGAGCTGTTTTTT.

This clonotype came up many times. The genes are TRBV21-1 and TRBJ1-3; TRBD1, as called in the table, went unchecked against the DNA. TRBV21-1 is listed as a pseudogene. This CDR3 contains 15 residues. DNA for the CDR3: TGTGCCAGCAGTAAGGGGGGAGAATCTGGAAAAACCATATATTTT. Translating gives CASSKGGESGKTIYF.

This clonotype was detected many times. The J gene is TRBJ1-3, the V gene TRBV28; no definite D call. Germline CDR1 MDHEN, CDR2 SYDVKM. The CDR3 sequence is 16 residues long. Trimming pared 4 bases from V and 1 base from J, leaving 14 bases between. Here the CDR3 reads CASSSDGLGSGNTIYF. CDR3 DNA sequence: TGTGCCAGCAGTTCGGATGGCCTGGGTTCTGGAAACACCATATATTTT.

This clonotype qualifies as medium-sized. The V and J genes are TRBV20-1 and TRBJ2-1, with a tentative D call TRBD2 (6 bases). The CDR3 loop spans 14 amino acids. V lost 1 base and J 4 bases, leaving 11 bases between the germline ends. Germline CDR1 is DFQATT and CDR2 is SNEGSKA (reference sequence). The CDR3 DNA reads TGCAGTGCTAGAGTCCTAGCGAATTACAATGAGCAGTTCTTC. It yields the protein CSARVLANYNEQFF.

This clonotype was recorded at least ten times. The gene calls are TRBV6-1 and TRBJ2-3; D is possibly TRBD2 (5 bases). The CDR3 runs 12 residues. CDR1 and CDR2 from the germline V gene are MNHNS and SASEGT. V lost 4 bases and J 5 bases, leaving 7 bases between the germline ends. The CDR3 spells CASSVREDTQYF. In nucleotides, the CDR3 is TGTGCCAGCAGTGTCCGGGAAGATACGCAGTATTTT.

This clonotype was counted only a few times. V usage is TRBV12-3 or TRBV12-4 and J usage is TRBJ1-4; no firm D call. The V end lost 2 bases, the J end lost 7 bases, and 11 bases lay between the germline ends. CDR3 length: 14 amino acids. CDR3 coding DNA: TGTGCCAGCAGTTTAAGGGTCTCAACTGAAAAACTGTTTTTT. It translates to CASSLRVSTEKLFF.

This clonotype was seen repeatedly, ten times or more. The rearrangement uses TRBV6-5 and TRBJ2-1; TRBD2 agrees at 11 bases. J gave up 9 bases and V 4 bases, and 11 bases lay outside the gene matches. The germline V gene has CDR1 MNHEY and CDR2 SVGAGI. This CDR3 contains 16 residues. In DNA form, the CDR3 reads TGTGCCAGCAGTTCGACGGCTAGCGGGGGGCACGGTGAGCAGTTCTTC. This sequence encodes CASSSTASGGHGEQFF.

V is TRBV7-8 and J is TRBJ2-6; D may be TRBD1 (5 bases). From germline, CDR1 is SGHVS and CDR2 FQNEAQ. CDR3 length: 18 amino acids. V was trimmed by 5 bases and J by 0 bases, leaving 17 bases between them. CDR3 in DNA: TGTGCCAGCAGCGGAACAGGTCGGTTCCGCTCTGGGGCCAACGTCCTGACTTTC. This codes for CASSGTGRFRSGANVLTF.

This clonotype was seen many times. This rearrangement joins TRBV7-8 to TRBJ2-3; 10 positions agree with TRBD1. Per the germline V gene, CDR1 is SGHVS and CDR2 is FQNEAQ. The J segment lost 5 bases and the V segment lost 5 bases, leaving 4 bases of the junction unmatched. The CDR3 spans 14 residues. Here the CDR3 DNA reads TGTGCCAGCAGCCACGGACAGGGGGAAGATACGCAGTATTTT. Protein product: CASSHGQGEDTQYF.